This TCR beta chain was observed in a study of cytomegalovirus exposure and HLA in healthy donors. PCR amplification relied on 60 Vbeta primers (plus 13 Jbeta primers). Assay used: immunoSEQ multiplex PCR; TCRdb lists only in-frame clones, some missing. This sample has around 200,000 clones, with over 75% found just once. The donors (healthy individuals) were bone marrow donors. Source material: PBMCs. The TCR comes from a man younger than 35 in good health and CMV-seronegative.

The CDR3 reads CASSFGQGFDYGYTF. In nucleotides, the CDR3 is TGTGCCAGCAGTTTCGGACAGGGATTCGACTATGGCTACACCTTC. The chain has TRBV28 and TRBJ1-2; 8 nucleotides agree with TRBD1. The CDR3 has 15 residues. V was clipped by 3 bases and J by 3 bases; unmatched bases: 6. Germline CDR1 reads MDHEN; CDR2 reads SYDVKM.